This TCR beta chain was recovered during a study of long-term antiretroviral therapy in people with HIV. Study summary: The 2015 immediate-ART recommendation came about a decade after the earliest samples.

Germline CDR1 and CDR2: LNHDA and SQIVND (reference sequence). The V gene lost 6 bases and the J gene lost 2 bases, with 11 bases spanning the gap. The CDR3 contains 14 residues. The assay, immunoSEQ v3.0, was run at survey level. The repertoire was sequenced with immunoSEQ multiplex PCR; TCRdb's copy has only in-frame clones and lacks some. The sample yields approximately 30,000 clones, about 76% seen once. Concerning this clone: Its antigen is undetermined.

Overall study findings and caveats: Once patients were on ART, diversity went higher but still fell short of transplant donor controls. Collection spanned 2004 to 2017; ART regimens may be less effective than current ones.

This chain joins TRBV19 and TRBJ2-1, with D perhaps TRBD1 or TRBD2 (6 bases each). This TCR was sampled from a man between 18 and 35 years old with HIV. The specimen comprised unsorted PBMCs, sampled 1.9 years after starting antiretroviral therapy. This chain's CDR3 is CASRLGGPYNEQFF. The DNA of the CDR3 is TGTGCCAGTAGATTAGGGGGGCCCTACAATGAGCAGTTCTTC.